Given below is one T cell receptor beta chain in context. This sample is drawn from a study of OX40 agonist ivuxolimab in advanced cancers. The data were produced by immunoSEQ multiplex PCR, yet TCRdb's version contains in-frame clones alone and is incomplete. The sample contains roughly 87,000 clones, roughly 89% of which appear only once. The CDR3 is 14 residues long. CDR1 and CDR2 (germline): GTSNPN, SVGIG (reference sequence). The V end lost 3 bases, the J end lost 1 base, and 12 bases lay between the germline ends. This TCR derives from an adult with an advanced solid tumor such as melanoma, head and neck, liver or kidney cancer. This rearrangement joins TRBV30 to TRBJ1-1; D is possibly TRBD1 (6 bases). This sample comprised CD4+ or CD8+ T cells sorted from blood, obtained in a trial of the OX40 agonist ivuxolimab. The CDR3 coding sequence is TGTGCCTGGAGGGACAGCAGATGGAACACTGAAGCTTTCTTT. This codes for CAWRDSRWNTEAFF.